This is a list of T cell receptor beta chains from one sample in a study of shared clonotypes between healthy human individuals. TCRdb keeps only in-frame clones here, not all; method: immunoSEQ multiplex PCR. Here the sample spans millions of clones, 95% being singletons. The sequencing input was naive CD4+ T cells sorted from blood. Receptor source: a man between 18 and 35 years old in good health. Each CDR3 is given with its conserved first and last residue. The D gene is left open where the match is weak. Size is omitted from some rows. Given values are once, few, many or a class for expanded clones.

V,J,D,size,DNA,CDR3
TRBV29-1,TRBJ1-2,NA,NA,TGCAGCGTTGAAGAGGGACAATTCTATGGCTACACCTTC,CSVEEGQFYGYTF
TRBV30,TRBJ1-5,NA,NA,TGTGCCTGGAGGACCGGGGGAAGGGATCAGCCCCAGCATTTT,CAWRTGGRDQPQHF
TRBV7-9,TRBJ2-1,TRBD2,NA,TGTGCCAGCAGCTTAAGCGGGGGCGGGAATGAGCAGTTCTTC,CASSLSGGGNEQFF
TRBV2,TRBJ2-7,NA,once,TGTGCCAGCAGTGTATTTTACGAGCAGTACTTC,CASSVFYEQYF
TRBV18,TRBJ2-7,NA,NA,TGTGCCAGCTCATCGGGTCTCGACTACGAGCAGTACTTC,CASSSGLDYEQYF
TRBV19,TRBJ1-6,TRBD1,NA,TGTGCCAGTAGCGAGACAGGGCCGGTCTCCTATAATTCACCCCTCCACTTT,CASSETGPVSYNSPLHF
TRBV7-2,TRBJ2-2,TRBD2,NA,TGTGCCAGCAGCCGACTAGCGGGGGGTGGGCTGTTTTTT,CASSRLAGGGLFF
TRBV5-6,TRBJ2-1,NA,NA,TGTGCCAGCAGCCAAGGTTGGGGAGGAGTGTTCTTC,CASSQGWGGVFF
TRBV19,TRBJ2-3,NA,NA,TGTGCCAGTAGTATGCCGACAGCTAGCACAGATACGCAGTATTTT,CASSMPTASTDTQYF
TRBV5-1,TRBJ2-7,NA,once,TGCGCCAGCAAACAAATGGACCGACCGACCTACGAGCAGTACTTC,CASKQMDRPTYEQYF
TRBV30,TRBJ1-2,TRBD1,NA,TGTGCCTGGAGAAGGGGGCAGGGAGGTGGCTACACCTTC,CAWRRGQGGGYTF
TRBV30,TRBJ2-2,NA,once,TGTGCCTGGAGTCCAGGGCTCTGGAACACCGGGGAGCTGTTTTTT,CAWSPGLWNTGELFF
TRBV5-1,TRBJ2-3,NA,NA,TGCGCCAGCAGCTTTTTGGGTTCTGCAGATACGCAGTATTTT,CASSFLGSADTQYF
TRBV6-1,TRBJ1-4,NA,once,TGTGCCAGCAGCAGGGCCTCAACTAATGAAAAACTGTTTTTT,CASSRASTNEKLFF
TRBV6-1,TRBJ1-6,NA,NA,TGTGCCAGCTCCGGGACGTCTGCGAGTTGGCTCCTCCACTTT,CASSGTSASWLLHF
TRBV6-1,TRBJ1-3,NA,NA,TGTGCCAGCAGTGAAGTCTTATACGGCTCTGGAAACACCATATATTTT,CASSEVLYGSGNTIYF
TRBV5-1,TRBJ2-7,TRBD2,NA,TGCGCCAGCAGCCCCCCGTCCAGGACTAGCGGCCTCGAGCAGTACTTC,CASSPPSRTSGLEQYF
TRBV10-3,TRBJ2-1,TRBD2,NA,TGTGCCATCAGTGACGCGGGAGGTCCTTACAATGAGCAGTTCTTC,CAISDAGGPYNEQFF
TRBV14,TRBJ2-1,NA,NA,TGTGCCAGCAGCCTCGGACAGTACAATGAGCAGTTCTTC,CASSLGQYNEQFF
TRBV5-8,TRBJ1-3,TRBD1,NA,TGTGCCAGCAGCACGGGACAGACCCCACTCATCTCTGGAAACACCATATATTTT,CASSTGQTPLISGNTIYF
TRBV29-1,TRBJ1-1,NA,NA,TGCAGCGTTGAAAAGGGCAAGGGCACTGAAGCTTTCTTT,CSVEKGKGTEAFF
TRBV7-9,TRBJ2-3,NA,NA,TGTGCCAGCAGCCGAGATCCCGGTACAGATACGCAGTATTTT,CASSRDPGTDTQYF
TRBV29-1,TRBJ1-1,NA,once,TGCAGCGTTGAGACAAGAATGAACACTGAAGCTTTCTTT,CSVETRMNTEAFF
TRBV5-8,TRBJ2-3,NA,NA,TGTGCCAGCAGCTTTGGGAAGGTCGCAGATACGCAGTATTTT,CASSFGKVADTQYF
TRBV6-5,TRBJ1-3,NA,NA,TGTGCCAGCAGTTCGGGACACAGCTCTGGAAACACCATATATTTT,CASSSGHSSGNTIYF
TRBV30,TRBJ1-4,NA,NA,TGTGCCTGGGGGGCCAGCGCAACTAATGAAAAACTGTTTTTT,CAWGASATNEKLFF
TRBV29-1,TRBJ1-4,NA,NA,TGCAGCGTAAGATTGGCAACTAATGAAAAACTGTTTTTT,CSVRLATNEKLFF
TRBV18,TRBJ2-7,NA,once,TGTGCCAGCTCGGTGGACGCCTCCTTTTTCTACGAGCAGTACTTC,CASSVDASFFYEQYF
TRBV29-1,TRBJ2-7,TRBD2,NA,TGCAGCGTGGAGACTAGCGGCGAGCAGTACTTC,CSVETSGEQYF
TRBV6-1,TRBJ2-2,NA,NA,TGTGCCAGCAGTGAAGCAGGCAAGGCCTTGGGGGAGCTGTTTTTT,CASSEAGKALGELFF
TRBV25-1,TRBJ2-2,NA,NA,TGTGCCAGCAGTGACCCGGCACAGGGAGGGACCGGGGAGCTGTTTTTT,CASSDPAQGGTGELFF
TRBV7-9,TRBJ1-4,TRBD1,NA,TGTGCCAGCAGCCGGGACAGCCCAACTAATGAAAAACTGTTTTTT,CASSRDSPTNEKLFF